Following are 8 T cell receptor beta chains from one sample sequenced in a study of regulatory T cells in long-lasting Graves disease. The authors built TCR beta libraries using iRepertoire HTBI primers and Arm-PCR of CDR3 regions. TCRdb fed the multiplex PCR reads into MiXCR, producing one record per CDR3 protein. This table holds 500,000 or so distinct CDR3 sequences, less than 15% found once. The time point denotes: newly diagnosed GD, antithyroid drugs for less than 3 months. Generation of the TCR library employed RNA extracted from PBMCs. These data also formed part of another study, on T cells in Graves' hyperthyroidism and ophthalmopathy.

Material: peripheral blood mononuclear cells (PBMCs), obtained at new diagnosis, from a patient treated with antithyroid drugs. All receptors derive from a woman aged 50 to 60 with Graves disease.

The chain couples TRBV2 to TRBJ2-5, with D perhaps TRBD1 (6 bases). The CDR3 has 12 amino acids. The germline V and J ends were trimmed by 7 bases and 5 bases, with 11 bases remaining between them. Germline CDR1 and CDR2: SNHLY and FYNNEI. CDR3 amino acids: CASMSRGETQYF. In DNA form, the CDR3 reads TGTGCCAGCATGAGCAGGGGTGAGACCCAGTACTTC.

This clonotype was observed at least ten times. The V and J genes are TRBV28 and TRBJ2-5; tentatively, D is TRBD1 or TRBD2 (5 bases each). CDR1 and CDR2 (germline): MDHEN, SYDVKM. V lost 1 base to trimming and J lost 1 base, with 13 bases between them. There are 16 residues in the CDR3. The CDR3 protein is CASSLFSVGGQETQYF. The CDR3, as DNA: TGTGCCAGCAGTTTATTTAGCGTTGGGGGCCAAGAGACCCAGTACTTC.

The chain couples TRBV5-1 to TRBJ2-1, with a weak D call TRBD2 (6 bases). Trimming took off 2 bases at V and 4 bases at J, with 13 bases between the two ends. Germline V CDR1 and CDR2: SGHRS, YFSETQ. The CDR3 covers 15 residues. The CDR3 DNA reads TGCGCCAGCAGCTTACGGGGGACTCGGTACAATGAGCAGTTCTTC. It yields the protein CASSLRGTRYNEQFF.

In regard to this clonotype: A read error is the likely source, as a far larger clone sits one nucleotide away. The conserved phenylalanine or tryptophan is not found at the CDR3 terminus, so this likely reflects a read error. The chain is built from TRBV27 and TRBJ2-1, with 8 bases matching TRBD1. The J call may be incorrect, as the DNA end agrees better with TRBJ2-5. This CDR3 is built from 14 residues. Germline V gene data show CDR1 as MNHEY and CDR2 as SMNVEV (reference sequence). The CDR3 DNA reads TGTGCCAGCAGTTTCGGGACAGGCCAAGAGACCCAGTACCTC. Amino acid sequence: CASSFGTGQETQYL.

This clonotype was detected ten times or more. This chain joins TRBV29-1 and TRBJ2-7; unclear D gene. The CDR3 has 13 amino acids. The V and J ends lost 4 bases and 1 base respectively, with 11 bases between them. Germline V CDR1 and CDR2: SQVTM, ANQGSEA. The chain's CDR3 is CSVVSGQSYEQYF. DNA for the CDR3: TGCAGCGTTGTGTCCGGGCAGTCCTACGAGCAGTACTTC.

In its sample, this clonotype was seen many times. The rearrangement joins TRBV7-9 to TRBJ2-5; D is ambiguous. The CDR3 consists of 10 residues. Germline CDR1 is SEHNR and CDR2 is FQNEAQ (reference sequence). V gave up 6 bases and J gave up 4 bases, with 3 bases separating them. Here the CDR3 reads CASSRETQYF. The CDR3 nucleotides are TGTGCCAGCAGTAGAGAGACCCAGTACTTC.

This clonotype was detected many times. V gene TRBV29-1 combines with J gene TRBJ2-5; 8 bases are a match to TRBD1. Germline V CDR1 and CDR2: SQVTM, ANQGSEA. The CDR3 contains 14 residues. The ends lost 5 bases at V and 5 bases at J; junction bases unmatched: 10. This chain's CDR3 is CSVSPGGGRETQYF. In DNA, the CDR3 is TGCAGCGTTTCTCCAGGGGGCGGTCGGGAGACCCAGTACTTC. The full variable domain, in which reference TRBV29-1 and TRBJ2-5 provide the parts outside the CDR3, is SAVISQKPSRDICQRGTSLTIQCQVDSQVTMMFWYRQQPGQSLTLIATANQGSEATYESGFVIDKFPISRPNLTFSTLTVSNMSPEDSSIYLCSVSPGGGRETQYFGPGTRLLVL.

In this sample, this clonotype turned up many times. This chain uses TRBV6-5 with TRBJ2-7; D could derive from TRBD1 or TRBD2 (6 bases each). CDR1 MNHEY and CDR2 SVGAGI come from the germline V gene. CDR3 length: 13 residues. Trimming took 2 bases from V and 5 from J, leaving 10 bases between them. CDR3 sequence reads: CASSYGGHNEQYF. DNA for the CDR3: TGTGCCAGCAGTTACGGGGGGCACAACGAGCAGTACTTC.